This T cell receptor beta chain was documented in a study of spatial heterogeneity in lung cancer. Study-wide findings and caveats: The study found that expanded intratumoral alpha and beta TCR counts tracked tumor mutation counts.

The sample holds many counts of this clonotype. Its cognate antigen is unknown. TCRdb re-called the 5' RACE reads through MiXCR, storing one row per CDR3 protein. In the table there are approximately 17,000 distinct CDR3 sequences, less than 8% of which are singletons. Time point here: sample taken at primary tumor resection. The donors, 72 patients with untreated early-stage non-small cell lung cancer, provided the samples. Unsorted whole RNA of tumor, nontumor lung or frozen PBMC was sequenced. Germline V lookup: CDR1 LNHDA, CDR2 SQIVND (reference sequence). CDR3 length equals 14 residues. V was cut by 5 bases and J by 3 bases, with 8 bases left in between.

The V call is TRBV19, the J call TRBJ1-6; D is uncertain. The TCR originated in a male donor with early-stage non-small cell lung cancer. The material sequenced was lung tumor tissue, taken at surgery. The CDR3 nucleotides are TGTGCCAGTAGTCCCGGCGGCTATAATTCACCCCTCCACTTT. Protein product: CASSPGGYNSPLHF.